The 18 T cell receptor beta chains given below trace back to one sample, sequenced in a study of blood T cell repertoires in COVID-19. Repertoires were generated with immunoSEQ multiplex PCR, while TCRdb's copy carries only in-frame clones and drops some. This table has more than 60,000 clones, roughly four fifths appearing once. Sample: peripheral blood. The origin of the receptors is a man in his sixties with acute or convalescent COVID-19.

The chain is built from TRBV28 and TRBJ1-2; tentative D call: TRBD1 (6 bases). The CDR3 runs 14 residues. The V gene lost 4 bases and the J gene lost 3 bases, with 12 bases spanning the gap. Germline CDR1 reads MDHEN; CDR2 reads SYDVKM. This CDR3 reads CASSSGGRDYGYTF. Here the CDR3 DNA reads TGTGCCAGCAGTTCGGGGGGCCGGGACTATGGCTACACCTTC.

The chain joins TRBV29-1 to TRBJ2-2, with TRBD1 matching over 10 bases. V trimming: 7 bases; J trimming: 5 bases; junction bases outside the gene matches: 10. This CDR3 region has 15 residues. Germline V gene data show CDR1 as SQVTM and CDR2 as ANQGSEA. CDR3 DNA sequence: TGCAGCGCCCGACAGGGGGCAGGAAAAACCGGGGAGCTGTTTTTT. It translates to CSARQGAGKTGELFF.

This clone came up once. The chain couples TRBV6-5 to TRBJ1-1; D is unclear. Germline CDR1 is MNHEY and CDR2 is SVGAGI. Trimming took off 5 bases at V and 5 bases at J, with 12 bases between the two ends. This CDR3 comprises 13 residues. The CDR3 region has the DNA TGTGCCAGCAGTACCCAATGGGAGACTGAAGCTTTCTTT. Its translation: CASSTQWETEAFF.

This chain connects TRBV10-1 to TRBJ2-3, with D uncertain. The germline gives CDR1 WNHNN, CDR2 SYGVQD (reference sequence). The germline V and J ends were trimmed by 11 bases and 7 bases, with 7 bases remaining between them. The CDR3 totals 9 residues. CDR3 bases: TGCGCCCCCGAGTATACGCAGTATTTT. Protein sequence: CAPEYTQYF.

The rearrangement links TRBV12-3 or TRBV12-4 to TRBJ2-1; the match to TRBD1 covers 8 bases. There are 12 residues in the CDR3. Germline trimming cut 5 bases from V and 8 bases from J; bases unmatched to any gene: 2. The CDR3 reads CASSGQGDEQFF. The CDR3 DNA reads TGTGCCAGCAGTGGACAGGGTGATGAGCAGTTCTTC.

This chain uses TRBV13 with TRBJ2-4, with TRBD2 matching over 12 bases. V lost 1 base, J lost 3 bases, and 16 bases stayed unmatched. CDR3 length: 21 amino acids. Germline CDR1 reads PRHDT; CDR2 reads FYEKMQ (reference sequence). The CDR3 protein is CASSLDPGGLAGRGGKNIQYF. The CDR3 region has the DNA TGTGCCAGCAGCTTAGACCCCGGAGGACTAGCGGGGCGAGGCGGCAAAAACATTCAGTACTTC.

V and J are TRBV19 and TRBJ1-2; D is possibly TRBD1 (5 bases). Trimming removed 7 bases from V and 2 bases from J, with 20 bases in between. Looked up from germline, CDR1 is LNHDA and CDR2 is SQIVND (reference sequence). This CDR3 has 16 residues. Here the CDR3 reads CASKRGLAGENYGYTF. The CDR3, as DNA: TGTGCCAGTAAAAGGGGCTTAGCGGGTGAGAACTATGGCTACACCTTC.

The chain recombines TRBV3-1 (or the pseudogene TRBV3-2) with TRBJ1-5; possibly TRBD1 for D (6 bases). The length of the CDR3 is 16 residues. V lost 0 bases and J 8 bases, leaving 17 bases between the germline ends. The germline V gene encodes CDR1 LGHDT and CDR2 YNNKEL (reference sequence). CDR3 in DNA: TGTGCCAGCAGCCAAGATGAGCCGGGCAGGGGCGAGCCCCAGCATTTT. This codes for CASSQDEPGRGEPQHF.

The genes are TRBV9 and TRBJ2-2; 7 positions match TRBD1. V lost 3 bases, J lost 8 bases, and 4 bases stayed unmatched. CDR1 and CDR2 (germline): SGDLS, YYNGEE. The CDR3 is 13 residues long. CDR3 sequence reads: CASSDTGAGELFF. The CDR3 nucleotides are TGTGCCAGCAGCGACACAGGGGCTGGGGAGCTGTTTTTT.

The CDR3 bases are TGTGCCAGCAGTGAAACCCCGGGGGGCCCTCAAGAGACCCAGTACTTC. It translates to CASSETPGGPQETQYF. This chain connects TRBV2 to TRBJ2-5; tentative D call: TRBD2 (7 bases). Per germline, CDR1 SNHLY and CDR2 FYNNEI. The CDR3 is made up of 16 amino acids. V lost 2 bases and J 2 bases, leaving 15 bases between the germline ends.

This chain links TRBV24-1 with TRBJ2-1; 8 nucleotides match TRBD1. The V and J ends lost 9 bases and 4 bases, in that order; junction bases with no gene match: 4. CDR1 KGHDR and CDR2 SFDVKD come from the germline V gene. The CDR3 has 13 residues. The chain's CDR3 is CATSRTGYNEQFF. CDR3 nucleotides: TGTGCCACCTCCCGGACAGGGTACAATGAGCAGTTCTTC.

Details on this clone: Other DNA sequences within the sample encode an identical CDR3. The chain links TRBV7-2 to TRBJ1-5; maybe TRBD1 (5 bases). Germline assignment: CDR1 SGHTA and CDR2 FQGNSA. There are 13 residues in the CDR3. Trimming stripped 6 bases from V and 5 bases from J, with 11 bases between. For the CDR3, the DNA is TGTGCCAGCAGTCAAGACAGAGATCAGCCCCAGCATTTT. It yields the protein CASSQDRDQPQHF.

The chain combines TRBV28 with TRBJ1-1; D call uncertain. Trimming stripped 5 bases from V and 5 bases from J, with 18 bases between. The CDR3 is 15 residues long. From germline, CDR1 is MDHEN and CDR2 SYDVKM. Written as DNA, the CDR3 is TGTGCCAGCAGTATACCCACGGGGAGAACTACTGAAGCTTTCTTT. This encodes CASSIPTGRTTEAFF.

This chain links TRBV5-6 with TRBJ1-1; no clear D gene. Germline loops: CDR1 SGHDT, CDR2 YYEEEE. This CDR3 region has 16 residues. The V gene lost 4 bases and the J gene lost 2 bases, with 18 bases spanning the gap. DNA of the CDR3: TGTGCCAGCAGCCCCCCAGGACTGAGAACTAACACTGAAGCTTTCTTT. It codes for CASSPPGLRTNTEAFF.

The chain couples TRBV21-1 to TRBJ2-5; no check of the table's D call, TRBD1, against the DNA was made. TRBV21-1 is described as a pseudogene. The CDR3 spans 15 residues. The CDR3 here is CASSKDEGVVETQYF. The DNA of the CDR3 is TGTGCCAGCAGCAAAGATGAGGGGGTAGTAGAGACCCAGTACTTC.

The chain couples TRBV6-5 to TRBJ2-3; 10 bases map to TRBD2. The ends lost 4 bases at V and 0 bases at J; junction bases unmatched: 4. Germline values: CDR1 MNHEY, CDR2 SVGAGI. The CDR3 is 16 residues long. The CDR3: CASSSPTSGSTDTQYF. For the CDR3, the DNA is TGTGCCAGCAGTTCCCCGACTAGCGGGAGCACAGATACGCAGTATTTT.

This chain uses TRBV5-1 with TRBJ2-5; D may be TRBD2 (5 bases). The germline V gene encodes CDR1 SGHRS and CDR2 YFSETQ. The CDR3 contains 15 residues. Trimming removed 5 bases at V and 1 base at J, with 15 bases between. Here the CDR3 reads CASRPSGSPQETQYF. DNA for the CDR3: TGCGCCAGCAGACCCAGCGGTTCCCCCCAAGAGACCCAGTACTTC.

This chain connects TRBV7-8 to TRBJ2-3; no reliable D call. V shed 0 bases and J shed 3 bases, with 7 bases lying between them. The CDR3 spans 14 residues. The germline gives CDR1 SGHVS, CDR2 FQNEAQ. The CDR3 sequence is CASSLARSTDTQYF. The CDR3 region has the DNA TGTGCCAGCAGCTTAGCCAGGTCTACAGATACGCAGTATTTT.